This TCR beta chain was sequenced in a study of shared clonotypes between healthy human individuals. Study details: The study used three CD4 naive, three CD4 memory, two CD8 naive and one CD8 memory plate per donor. Points from the study as a whole: Naive CD4 clonotypes overlapped across several donors at approximately 5%.

The CDR3 has 15 amino acids. From germline, CDR1 is MDHEN and CDR2 SYDVKM. The V gene lost 8 bases and the J gene lost 0 bases, with 13 bases spanning the gap. It was at deep level that the assay was run. Replicate PCRs for sorted subsets used about 200 ng DNA; this equaled around 28,000 T cell genomes. Generated by immunoSEQ multiplex PCR, the TCRdb table keeps only in-frame clones and is missing some. The sample contains more than 600,000 clones, just over 90% of which appear only once. On this clone: Its antigen is still unknown.

Only CD45RO-negative cells positively selected for CCR7 counted as naive CD8 cells, so terminally differentiated effector memory CD45RA+ cells were excluded. V is TRBV28 and J is TRBJ1-4, with D unresolved. This receptor was identified in a man aged 30-40 years in good health. The sample was naive CD8+ T cells sorted from blood. The CDR3 coding sequence is TGTGCCAGCTCGCGAAGGCGAGCAACTAATGAAAAACTGTTTTTT. Translating it yields CASSRRRATNEKLFF. The full variable domain, completed using reference TRBV28 and TRBJ1-4, is DVKVTQSSRYLVKRTGEKVFLECVQDMDHENMFWYRQDPGLGLRLIYFSYDVKMKEKGDIPEGYSVSREKKERFSLILESASTNQTSMYLCASSRRRATNEKLFFGSGTQLSVL.